The 13 T cell receptor beta chains listed next were all sequenced from one sample in a study of T cell responses to AZD1222 COVID-19 vaccine. This table comes from immunoSEQ multiplex PCR, and its TCRdb copy is limited to in-frame clones, with some not included. This sample has around 180,000 clones, with around 87% found just once. The sequencing used peripheral blood, collected on day 0 of MenACWY control vaccination. The receptors originated from an adult in good health.

The rearrangement uses TRBV29-1 and TRBJ1-3; weak D call: TRBD1 (5 bases). Deletions cut 4 bases from V and 4 bases from J, with 14 bases between. The CDR3 contains 14 residues. Per the germline V gene, CDR1 is SQVTM and CDR2 is ANQGSEA. The CDR3 reads CSVVEGTRGNTIYF. Here the CDR3 DNA reads TGCAGCGTTGTGGAGGGGACGAGGGGAAACACCATATATTTT.

This clone appeared a single time. The rearrangement uses TRBV6-5 and TRBJ2-2; 8 bases match TRBD2. CDR1 is MNHEY and CDR2 is SVGAGI in the germline V gene. This CDR3 region has 14 residues. Trimming removed 5 bases from V and 3 bases from J; junction bases left unmatched: 2. The CDR3 region has the DNA TGTGCCAGCAGTCGACTAGCGTACACCGGGGAGCTGTTTTTT. Translating gives CASSRLAYTGELFF.

DNA for the CDR3: TGTGCCAGCAGGGGGCGCTTGTATAATTCACCCCTCCACTTT. Its translation: CASRGRLYNSPLHF. The V gene is TRBV2, the J gene TRBJ1-6, with a weak D call TRBD1 (5 bases). The CDR3 covers 14 residues. Per germline, CDR1 SNHLY and CDR2 FYNNEI. Trimming cost V 6 bases and J 4 bases, with 10 bases left between them.

Of note for this clone: The junction and the germline gene differ at one end; a read error may be behind it. The chain has TRBV7-8 and TRBJ2-7, with D hard to call. The V gene's germline CDR1 is SGHVS and CDR2 FQNEAQ. The CDR3 runs 14 residues. CDR3 bases: TGTGCCAGCAGCTTAATTGCAGCCGCCTACGAACAGTACTTC. Translated: CASSLIAAAYEQYF. Full variable domain (missing parts from reference TRBV7-8 and TRBJ2-7): GAGVSQSPRYKVAKRGQDVALRCDPISGHVSLFWYQQALGQGPEFLTYFQNEAQLDKSGLPSDRFFAERPEGSVSTLKIQRTQQEDSAVYLCASSLIAAAYEQYFGPGTRLTVT.

The chain has TRBV30 and TRBJ1-1; D is uncertain. This CDR3 has 13 amino acids. Germline CDR1 is GTSNPN and CDR2 is SVGIG (reference sequence). V lost 0 bases to trimming and J lost 6 bases, with 11 bases between them. In DNA form, the CDR3 reads TGTGCCTGGAGTGTTGGGTCTACTTCTGAAGCTTTCTTT. Protein sequence: CAWSVGSTSEAFF.

This chain connects TRBV15 to TRBJ2-1, with a tentative D call TRBD2 (6 bases). The germline CDR1 and CDR2 sequences are LNHNV and YYDKDF (reference sequence). The CDR3 length is 10 residues. V lost 8 bases, J lost 7 bases, and 6 bases lay in between. The CDR3 loop is CATGRNEQFF. CDR3 sequence (DNA): TGTGCCACCGGGAGGAATGAGCAGTTCTTC.

This clone was recorded only once. The chain joins TRBV9 to TRBJ1-6; no clear D. Germline V gives CDR1 SGDLS, CDR2 YYNGEE. Between the trimmed V and J ends, which lost 0 bases and 9 bases, there was a span of 16 bases. This CDR3 is built from 16 residues. CDR3 DNA: TGTGCCAGCAGCGTAGGGGATGGGTCTATAGTTTCACCCCTCCACTTT. Encoded protein: CASSVGDGSIVSPLHF.

This clone occurred once. J is TRBJ1-1 and V is TRBV27, with D unclear. The CDR3 has 13 amino acids. The V gene's germline CDR1 is MNHEY and CDR2 SMNVEV (reference sequence). Trimming stripped 0 bases from V and 2 bases from J, with 4 bases between. In DNA form, the CDR3 reads TGTGCCAGCAGTTTATCGTTTAACACTGAAGCTTTCTTT. It translates to CASSLSFNTEAFF.

V and J are TRBV6-1 and TRBJ2-5; TRBD1 or TRBD2 may be the D gene (5 bases each). Per the germline V gene, CDR1 is MNHNS and CDR2 is SASEGT. The CDR3 totals 14 residues. V lost 3 bases to trimming and J lost 2 bases, with 10 bases between them. CDR3 protein: CASSEWGTQETQYF. CDR3 DNA: TGTGCCAGCAGTGAGTGGGGGACGCAAGAGACCCAGTACTTC.

The chain is built from TRBV5-6 and TRBJ1-4, with 7 bases identical to TRBD1. Losses at the gene ends were 4 bases for V and 8 bases for J; bases not matched to a gene: 11. Germline V gene sequence: CDR1 SGHDT, CDR2 YYEEEE. The CDR3 runs 15 residues. The CDR3 loop is CASSRKDRVGEKLFF. The CDR3 coding sequence is TGTGCCAGCAGCAGAAAAGACAGGGTAGGCGAAAAACTGTTTTTT.

The J gene is TRBJ2-7, the V gene TRBV27, with 9 positions matching TRBD2. Germline-derived CDR1 and CDR2 are MNHEY and SMNVEV (reference sequence). The J segment lost 4 bases and the V segment lost 5 bases, leaving 6 bases of the junction unmatched. The CDR3 is 14 amino acids. DNA for the CDR3: TGTGCCAGCAGTATAGCGGGGGCTGGGTACGAGCAGTACTTC. Translating it yields CASSIAGAGYEQYF.

The chain combines TRBV2 with TRBJ2-2; D is uncertain. The germline gives CDR1 SNHLY, CDR2 FYNNEI. The CDR3 extends over 13 amino acids. V dropped 5 bases and J dropped 6 bases, with 10 bases sitting between them. In DNA, the CDR3 is TGTGCCAGCAGTTTGGAGCTGCCCGGGGAGCTGTTTTTT. It specifies CASSLELPGELFF.

This chain joins TRBV9 and TRBJ2-7; TRBD1 matches 11 bases. The CDR3 is made up of 16 amino acids. Germline V CDR1 and CDR2: SGDLS, YYNGEE. J gave up 5 bases and V 3 bases, and 10 bases lay outside the gene matches. The CDR3 reads CASSARTGGAWDEQYF. CDR3 bases: TGTGCCAGCAGCGCCCGGACAGGGGGCGCGTGGGACGAGCAGTACTTC.